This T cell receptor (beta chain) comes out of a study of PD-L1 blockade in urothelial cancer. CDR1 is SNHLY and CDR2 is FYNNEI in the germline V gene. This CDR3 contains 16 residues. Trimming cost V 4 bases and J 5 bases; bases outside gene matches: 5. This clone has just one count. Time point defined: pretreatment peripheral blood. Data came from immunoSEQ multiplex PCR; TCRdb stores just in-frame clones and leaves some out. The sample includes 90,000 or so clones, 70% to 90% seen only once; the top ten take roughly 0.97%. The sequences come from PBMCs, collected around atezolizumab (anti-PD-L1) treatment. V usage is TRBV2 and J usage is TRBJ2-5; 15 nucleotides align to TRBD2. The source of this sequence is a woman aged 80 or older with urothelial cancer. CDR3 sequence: CASSGGTSGRWETQYF. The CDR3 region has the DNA TGTGCCAGCAGTGGGGGGACTAGCGGGAGGTGGGAGACCCAGTACTTC.